The rows below give T cell receptor beta chains drawn from one sample of a study of shared clonotypes between healthy human individuals. The method was immunoSEQ multiplex PCR; TCRdb's version includes in-frame clones alone and lacks a portion of them. The repertoire includes 2 million to 3 million clones, 93% of them detected once, and around 0.37% sits in the top ten. The specimen sequenced was naive CD4+ T cells from PBMCs. These receptors were obtained from a young man in good health. Some clones in this sample may be carry-over from other donors' samples. Both conserved end residues are trimmed from each CDR3. Clone size, where shown, is once, few, many, or a class for clones that have expanded.

abundance | len | v_gene | CDR3aa
- | 10 | TRBV5-6 | ASSRLNQPQH
few | 11 | TRBV29-1 | SSREGLNTEAF
- | 13 | TRBV6-5 | ASSAEGGGGEKLF
- | 11 | TRBV28 | ASTIGLTYGYT
- | 12 | TRBV2 | ASSEAPGTDTQY
- | 12 | TRBV7-2 | ASSLEAGNYGYT
- | 11 | TRBV7-9 | ASSFPHTDTQY
- | 12 | TRBV18 | ASSPGRVQNIQY
few | 12 | TRBV11-2 | ASSLDRVDTEAF
- | 13 | TRBV5-1 | ASSLSGSQGETQY